One sample yielded the 5 T cell receptor beta chains listed below, sequenced in a study of blood T cell repertoires in COVID-19. Assay: immunoSEQ multiplex PCR; the TCRdb copy retains only in-frame clones and omits some. Among over 250,000 clones, 75% to 95% were seen once, and the ten largest hold around 2.5%. Sequencing used peripheral blood. Receptors were obtained from a person aged 18-35 years with COVID-19, enrolled during active disease.

This chain connects TRBV2 to TRBJ2-7; 7 positions match TRBD2. V lost 4 bases, J lost 2 bases, and 5 bases stayed unmatched. The CDR3 is 14 residues long. From germline, CDR1 is SNHLY and CDR2 FYNNEI. The CDR3 DNA follows: TGTGCCAGCAGTGTCGACAGCGGGACCTACGAGCAGTACTTC. Its translation is CASSVDSGTYEQYF.

The chain recombines TRBV3-1 (or the pseudogene TRBV3-2) with TRBJ2-7, with D unresolved. This CDR3 is 15 amino acids long. V dropped 1 base and J dropped 0 bases, with 10 bases sitting between them. Germline loops: CDR1 LGHDT, CDR2 YNNKEL (reference sequence). CDR3 region: CASSQGYGFSYEQYF. The CDR3 DNA reads TGTGCCAGCAGCCAAGGGTACGGTTTCTCCTACGAGCAGTACTTC.

This clone was seen a single time. The chain uses TRBV5-5 and TRBJ2-5, with D perhaps TRBD2 (6 bases). This CDR3 spans 12 amino acids. The germline CDR1 and CDR2 sequences are SGHKS and YYEKEE (reference sequence). The V gene lost 7 bases and the J gene lost 3 bases, with 10 bases spanning the gap. CDR3 DNA: TGTGCCAGCGGGAGGCCGAAAGAGACCCAGTACTTC. Translated, it gives CASGRPKETQYF.

The CDR3 sequence is CASSKDRAYEQYF. CDR3 DNA: TGTGCCAGCAGCAAGGACAGGGCGTACGAGCAGTACTTC. The chain uses TRBV7-2 and TRBJ2-7; 8 positions match TRBD1. The CDR3 spans 13 residues. Trimming took 5 bases from V and 4 from J; bases not matched to a gene: 4. Germline V gene sequence: CDR1 SGHTA, CDR2 FQGNSA.

The chain uses TRBV5-1 and TRBJ1-2, with TRBD1 matching over 8 bases. The CDR3 runs 15 residues. V lost 5 bases, J lost 9 bases, and 15 bases stayed unmatched. Per germline, CDR1 SGHRS and CDR2 YFSETQ. DNA of the CDR3: TGCGCCAGCAGTTTCCTAGGACAGGGTAAAAGGCGCTACACCTTC. It is translated as CASSFLGQGKRRYTF.